This TCR beta chain was recovered during a study of blood T cell repertoires in COVID-19. Germline CDR1 and CDR2: SNHLY and FYNNEI. The length of the CDR3 is 14 residues. V lost 2 bases to trimming and J lost 5 bases, with 12 bases between them. TCRdb keeps only in-frame clones here, not all; method: immunoSEQ multiplex PCR. Found here are approximately 170,000 clones, 83% of them singletons; the top ten hold 3.5% to 4%. The TCR originated in a woman between 50 and 59 years old in a cohort exposed to, infected with or recovered from COVID-19 (not recorded which). The J gene is TRBJ2-5, the V gene TRBV2, with D perhaps TRBD1 (5 bases). Sequenced material: PBMCs or T cells enriched from blood (not recorded which). The CDR3 DNA reads TGTGCCAGCAGTGAACGATTGGGGCGGGAGACCCAGTACTTC. Its translation: CASSERLGRETQYF.